This T cell receptor beta chain was captured in a study of blood T cell repertoires in COVID-19. Study background: Sample material is recorded as cDNA or gDNA derived from T cells, B-cell-depleted T cells, or PBMCs.

TCRdb's table, derived via immunoSEQ multiplex PCR, lists solely in-frame clones and lacks some. The sample records about 140,000 clones, approximately 81% being singletons. Trimming cost V 6 bases and J 0 bases; bases outside gene matches: 6. Germline loops: CDR1 MNHEY, CDR2 SVGAGI. This CDR3 is built from 15 residues. The chain carries TRBV6-5 and TRBJ2-3, with 7 bases lining up with TRBD1. Sequenced sample: peripheral blood. The receptor was derived from a human donor in a cohort sampled during active COVID-19. CDR3 loop: CASRNRGSSTDTQYF. The CDR3 DNA sequence: TGTGCCAGCAGGAACAGGGGATCTAGCACAGATACGCAGTATTTT.